The clone carrying this T cell receptor (beta chain) was seen a few times. Its antigen remains unidentified. The CDR3 runs 14 residues. With 5 bases removed from V and 6 bases from J, the gap between germline ends came to 15 bases. Germline V gives CDR1 PRHDT, CDR2 FYEKMQ (reference sequence). The data are from a study of blood T cells in healthy people across ages. Findings and caveats of the study: Across the age range, TCR beta diversity per million T cells fell in a roughly linear way.

With a J-beta primer mix and a sample-barcoded 5' primer, a second PCR ran about 7 to 12 cycles. Via MiXCR, TCRdb re-called the 5' RACE reads, giving one row per CDR3 protein. The data contain about 560,000 distinct CDR3 sequences, about 28% of them singletons. These data were likewise used in another study, on T cells of mothers and their children. That paper adds: All RNA that had been extracted was used for cDNA synthesis at about 1.5 ug per 15 ul.

The sequencing sample was made of blood. The chain recombines TRBV13 with TRBJ2-3, with D perhaps TRBD2 (6 bases). This sequence was found in a boy aged 2-15 years in good health. DNA of the CDR3: TGTGCCAGCAGCCGTCTGGAGGGATCGGATACGCAGTATTTT. Translating gives CASSRLEGSDTQYF. The full variable domain, its missing parts supplied by reference TRBV13 and TRBJ2-3, is AAGVIQSPRHLIKEKRETATLKCYPIPRHDTVYWYQQGPGQDPQFLISFYEKMQSDKGSIPDRFSAQQFSDYHSELNMSSLELGDSALYFCASSRLEGSDTQYFGPGTRLTVL.